The 27 T cell receptor beta chains below come from one sample, sequenced in a study of blood T cell repertoires in COVID-19. Measured with immunoSEQ multiplex PCR; TCRdb has only the in-frame clones, and not every one. The repertoire holds some 130,000 clones, about 80% seen once, with about 10% in the top ten. Sequenced input: peripheral blood. These receptors came from a human donor in a cohort sampled during active COVID-19.

The chain couples TRBV24-1 to TRBJ2-3, with D possibly being TRBD2 (5 bases). Trimming removed 9 bases from V and 2 bases from J, with 17 bases in between. CDR3 length equals 15 residues. Germline CDR1 reads KGHDR; CDR2 reads SFDVKD. CDR3 sequence reads: CATGSIEGTTDTQYF. The CDR3 DNA sequence: TGTGCCACCGGGAGCATAGAGGGAACCACAGATACGCAGTATTTT.

The genes are TRBV7-8 and TRBJ2-7, with 14 bases fitting TRBD2. The V gene's germline CDR1 is SGHVS and CDR2 FQNEAQ. The CDR3 is 15 residues long. Losses at the gene ends were 5 bases for V and 6 bases for J; bases not matched to a gene: 6. The CDR3: CASSPGLAGGFEQYF. The CDR3 DNA follows: TGTGCCAGCAGCCCCGGACTAGCGGGGGGCTTCGAGCAGTACTTC. The entire variable domain, with the rest obtained from reference TRBV7-8 and TRBJ2-7, is as follows: GAGVSQSPRYKVAKRGQDVALRCDPISGHVSLFWYQQALGQGPEFLTYFQNEAQLDKSGLPSDRFFAERPEGSVSTLKIQRTQQEDSAVYLCASSPGLAGGFEQYFGPGTRLTVT.

The rearrangement uses TRBV7-3 and TRBJ2-3; maybe TRBD2 (5 bases). Per the germline V gene, CDR1 is SGHTA and CDR2 is FQGTGA. This CDR3 comprises 16 residues. V dropped 5 bases and J dropped 1 base, with 16 bases sitting between them. CDR3 protein: CASSPPGNSGTDTQYF. The CDR3 DNA sequence: TGTGCCAGCAGCCCCCCGGGGAACAGCGGCACAGATACGCAGTATTTT.

The table lists this clone with a count of one. This chain links TRBV6-5 with TRBJ2-7; D possibly corresponds to TRBD1 (5 bases). Between the trimmed V and J ends, which lost 7 bases and 4 bases, there was a span of 11 bases. This CDR3 comprises 12 residues. CDR1 is MNHEY, CDR2 SVGAGI, per germline. DNA of the CDR3: TGTGCCAGCATCAGCGCAGGGTACGAGCAGTACTTC. Its protein product is CASISAGYEQYF.

This chain's CDR3 is CASSMGSGGGGFQETQYF. CDR3 sequence (DNA): TGTGCCAGTAGTATGGGGTCGGGTGGCGGGGGATTCCAAGAGACCCAGTACTTC. The chain couples TRBV19 to TRBJ2-5, with 7 bases identical to TRBD2. Trimming cost V 3 bases and J 1 base; bases outside gene matches: 14. This CDR3 is built from 18 residues. CDR1 is LNHDA and CDR2 is SQIVND in the germline V gene (reference sequence).

The chain links TRBV7-9 to TRBJ1-1, with a possible D match to TRBD1 (5 bases). The germline V gene has CDR1 SEHNR and CDR2 FQNEAQ (reference sequence). The CDR3 contains 14 residues. Trimming cost V 1 base and J 1 base, with 7 bases left between them. The CDR3 here is CASSLGRGNTEAFF. The CDR3 nucleotides read TGTGCCAGCAGCTTAGGAAGGGGGAACACTGAAGCTTTCTTT.

This clone has more than one count but fewer than ten. V is TRBV28 and J is TRBJ2-7; a possible D gene is TRBD1 (5 bases). Trimming left V 6 bases short and J 5 bases short, with 11 bases between. CDR3 length equals 12 residues. From germline, CDR1 is MDHEN and CDR2 SYDVKM. This CDR3 reads CASRSGYHEQYF. The CDR3, as DNA: TGTGCCAGCAGATCAGGGTACCACGAGCAGTACTTC.

V and J are TRBV30 and TRBJ2-7; D is uncertain. CDR3 length: 13 amino acids. Trimming took 0 bases from V and 7 from J, leaving 13 bases between them. Germline lookup yields CDR1 GTSNPN and CDR2 SVGIG (reference sequence). CDR3 sequence reads: CAWSVDSPMEQYF. The CDR3 nucleotides read TGTGCCTGGAGTGTAGATTCCCCTATGGAGCAGTACTTC. The full variable domain, rest sourced from reference TRBV30 and TRBJ2-7, is SQTIHQWPATLVQPVGSPLSLECTVEGTSNPNLYWYRQAAGRGLQLLFYSVGIGQISSEVPQNLSASRPQDRQFILSSKKLLLSDSGFYLCAWSVDSPMEQYFGPGTRLTVT.

The rearrangement uses TRBV20-1 and TRBJ1-1; a possible D gene is TRBD1 (5 bases). The CDR3 loop spans 15 amino acids. From germline, CDR1 is DFQATT and CDR2 SNEGSKA (reference sequence). Trimming removed 3 bases at V and 4 bases at J, with 18 bases between. CDR3 bases: TGCAGTGCTAGTAGAGGAGGGTTGGGGGTCACTGAAGCTTTCTTT. Translated, it gives CSASRGGLGVTEAFF.

The rearrangement uses TRBV11-3 and TRBJ2-3; D might be TRBD2 (8 bases). V lost 10 bases and J 3 bases, leaving 20 bases between the germline ends. The CDR3 runs 15 residues. Germline CDR1 reads SGHNT; CDR2 reads YENEEA. The CDR3 DNA is TGTGCCACTTCGGGAGGGGGCACCGGAACAGATACGCAGTATTTT. Protein sequence: CATSGGGTGTDTQYF.

The rearrangement joins TRBV24-1 to TRBJ2-2, with D maybe TRBD1 (6 bases). Germline loops: CDR1 KGHDR, CDR2 SFDVKD. Deletions cut 3 bases from V and 3 bases from J, with 13 bases between. This CDR3 contains 16 residues. DNA for the CDR3: TGTGCCACCAGTGATATTAGGACAGCCGACACCGGGGAGCTGTTTTTT. This translates into CATSDIRTADTGELFF.

The chain is built from TRBV10-2 and TRBJ2-7, with a tentative D call TRBD1 (5 bases). The CDR3 sequence is 14 residues long. Germline loops: CDR1 WSHSY, CDR2 SAAADI. V was shortened by 4 bases and J by 4 bases, with 14 bases between the two germline ends. The CDR3, as DNA: TGCGCCAGCAGTGCCGGTGGGGCTGGGTACGAGCAGTACTTC. Its protein product is CASSAGGAGYEQYF.

This clone was recorded a few times. The V gene is TRBV5-6, the J gene TRBJ1-3; 10 bases fit TRBD1. CDR1 SGHDT and CDR2 YYEEEE come from the germline V gene. The CDR3 runs to 13 residues. Trimming took 4 bases from V and 8 from J; bases not matched to a gene: 3. CDR3 nucleotide sequence: TGTGCCAGCAGCCTGGGACAGGGGCACACCATATATTTT. Protein sequence: CASSLGQGHTIYF.

The gene calls are TRBV29-1 and TRBJ1-5; tentative D call: TRBD1 (6 bases). V lost 4 bases and J 3 bases, leaving 13 bases between the germline ends. Germline CDR1 is SQVTM and CDR2 is ANQGSEA. The length of the CDR3 is 14 residues. CDR3 coding DNA: TGCAGCGTTGGAGGGGGAGGGAACAATCAGCCCCAGCATTTT. Protein sequence: CSVGGGGNNQPQHF.

In nucleotides, the CDR3 is TGTGCCAGCAGCTTTCAGGGGCTGAGCTCCTACGAGCAGTACTTC. Translation gives CASSFQGLSSYEQYF. The V gene is TRBV7-9, the J gene TRBJ2-7; a weak D match, TRBD1 (6 bases). The CDR3 length is 15 residues. In germline, CDR1 is SEHNR, CDR2 FQNEAQ (reference sequence). Deletions cut 3 bases from V and 0 bases from J, with 12 bases between.

The chain recombines TRBV5-1 with TRBJ1-1; 9 bases align to TRBD1. Losses at the gene ends were 0 bases for V and 0 bases for J; bases not matched to a gene: 3. CDR1 and CDR2 (germline): SGHRS, YFSETQ. The CDR3 loop spans 16 amino acids. The chain's CDR3 is CASSLAQGAMNTEAFF. In DNA form, the CDR3 reads TGCGCCAGCAGCTTGGCACAGGGGGCGATGAACACTGAAGCTTTCTTT.

The chain uses TRBV3-1 (or the pseudogene TRBV3-2) and TRBJ2-7; D is perhaps TRBD1 (6 bases). Germline V CDR1 and CDR2: LGHDT, YNNKEL (reference sequence). CDR3 length: 15 amino acids. V was cut by 1 base and J by 6 bases, with 16 bases left in between. CDR3 region: CASSQGPWKGGEQYF. DNA for the CDR3: TGTGCCAGCAGCCAAGGGCCCTGGAAAGGGGGCGAGCAGTACTTC.

In this sample, this clone turned up many times. The chain uses TRBV30 and TRBJ2-5; 10 bases fit TRBD2. Germline lookup yields CDR1 GTSNPN and CDR2 SVGIG (reference sequence). After removal of 0 bases from V and 7 bases from J, the junction contained 11 bases not matched to a gene. The CDR3 runs to 16 residues. The CDR3 spells CAWSVLLAGVRGTQYF. The DNA for the CDR3 is TGTGCCTGGAGTGTACTTCTAGCGGGGGTGAGGGGGACCCAGTACTTC.

J is TRBJ2-2 and V is TRBV4-1; a possible D gene is TRBD1 (6 bases). This CDR3 comprises 16 residues. Trimming took 0 bases from V and 2 from J, leaving 10 bases between them. CDR1 and CDR2 (germline): MGHRA, YSYEKL. Here the CDR3 DNA reads TGCGCCAGCAGCCAAGACGGCAGGGGAAACACCGGGGAGCTGTTTTTT. Residues: CASSQDGRGNTGELFF.

This chain connects TRBV6-5 to TRBJ2-7, with D tentatively TRBD1 (5 bases). CDR3 length: 15 residues. From germline, CDR1 is MNHEY and CDR2 SVGAGI. Trimming removed 0 bases from V and 1 base from J, with 10 bases in between. CDR3 loop: CASSYSTVGSYEQYF. CDR3 DNA sequence: TGTGCCAGCAGTTACTCGACAGTGGGGTCCTACGAGCAGTACTTC.

The rearrangement uses TRBV27 and TRBJ2-3, with 7 bases matching TRBD2. V gave up 3 bases and J gave up 1 base; unmatched junction bases: 7. This CDR3 region has 16 residues. Germline CDR1 is MNHEY and CDR2 is SMNVEV (reference sequence). This chain's CDR3 is CASSFPPGGGTDTQYF. Here the CDR3 DNA reads TGTGCCAGCAGTTTCCCCCCGGGGGGAGGCACAGATACGCAGTATTTT.

This rearrangement joins TRBV6-2 or TRBV6-3 to TRBJ1-5; 9 bases align to TRBD1. The CDR3 runs to 13 residues. The V segment lost 5 bases and the J segment 7 bases; nucleotides outside the gene matches: 3. CDR1 is MNHEY and CDR2 is SVGEGT in the germline V gene. CDR3 DNA sequence: TGTGCCAGCAGTCTACAGGGGGCGCAGCCCCAGCATTTT. It is translated as CASSLQGAQPQHF.

The V call is TRBV25-1, the J call TRBJ1-2; maybe TRBD1 (5 bases). This CDR3 region has 12 residues. CDR1 is MGHDK, CDR2 SYGVNS, per germline. Deletions cut 6 bases from V and 8 bases from J, with 13 bases between. CDR3 protein: CASREEGLGYTF. As DNA, the CDR3 is TGTGCCAGCAGGGAGGAGGGACTGGGCTACACCTTC.

The CDR3 coding sequence is TGCGCCAGCAGCCGCCGTGAGGCCTGGGATGAGCAGTTCTTC. This gives the protein CASSRREAWDEQFF. The gene calls are TRBV5-1 and TRBJ2-1; D remains ambiguous. The V gene's germline CDR1 is SGHRS and CDR2 YFSETQ. The V end lost 4 bases, the J end lost 8 bases, and 16 bases lay between the germline ends. This CDR3 is 14 amino acids long.

This rearrangement joins TRBV3-1 (or the pseudogene TRBV3-2) to TRBJ1-6; tentative D call: TRBD1 (5 bases). CDR1 and CDR2 from the germline V gene are LGHDT and YNNKEL (reference sequence). The CDR3 loop spans 15 amino acids. V was pared by 4 bases and J by 9 bases, with 16 bases between. The CDR3 sequence: CASSLTATGSSPLHF. For the CDR3, the DNA is TGTGCCAGCAGCCTGACAGCGACCGGGTCTTCACCCCTCCACTTT.

In its sample, this clone was seen a few times. The chain carries TRBV2 and TRBJ2-7; possible D gene TRBD1, 6 bases. Germline CDR1 reads SNHLY; CDR2 reads FYNNEI. There are 14 residues in the CDR3. V lost 0 bases, J lost 5 bases, and 11 bases lay in between. The CDR3 spells CASSEAVQGNEQYF. The CDR3 DNA reads TGTGCCAGCAGTGAAGCGGTCCAGGGGAACGAGCAGTACTTC. Looking up the rest from reference TRBV2 and TRBJ2-7 gives the full variable domain: EPEVTQTPSHQVTQMGQEVILRCVPISNHLYFYWYRQILGQKVEFLVSFYNNEISEKSEIFDDQFSVERPDGSNFTLKIRSTKLEDSAMYFCASSEAVQGNEQYFGPGTRLTVT.

This clone appeared a single time. The rearrangement links TRBV4-1 to TRBJ1-2; 8 bases agree with TRBD1. The CDR3 contains 17 residues. V dropped 1 base and J dropped 4; count of bases not matched to a gene: 11. Germline V gives CDR1 MGHRA, CDR2 YSYEKL. CDR3 in DNA: TGCGCCAGCAGCCAAGTAACCCAGGGGGCGACTACCTATGGCTACACCTTC. Its translation is CASSQVTQGATTYGYTF.